The clone carrying this TCR beta chain was seen only a few times. Its antigen remains unknown. TCRdb re-called the reads with MiXCR, one entry per CDR3 protein. The top ten hold roughly half of the sample, which has about 130,000 distinct CDR3 sequences, roughly 32% seen once. This entry belongs to a study of T cell repertoires in cytomegalovirus infection. Across the whole study: It was the public TCR beta signatures that indicated both CMV infection and matching HLA type.

Study-level points and caveats: HLA-C-restricted TCR beta clonotypes specific for CMV led the ex vivo response.

Trimming pared 5 bases from V and 0 bases from J, leaving 5 bases between. Germline lookup yields CDR1 SGHAT and CDR2 FQNNGV. The CDR3 sequence is 13 residues long. The TCR comes from a human donor in good health (CMV status not recorded). Some clones in this sample may be carry-over from other donors' samples. The sequencing used CD8+ T cells from cultured PBMCs, collected from culture after CMV antigen stimulation. The V gene is TRBV11-2, the J gene TRBJ2-1; D is undetermined. As DNA, the CDR3 is TGTGCCAGCAGCCGAGCCTCCTACAATGAGCAGTTCTTC. Amino acids: CASSRASYNEQFF.